A selection of T cell receptor beta chains follows, all from one sample in a study of T cell repertoires in cytomegalovirus infection. TCRdb re-analysed the reads in MiXCR, keeping a single row per CDR3 protein. Of around 740,000 distinct CDR3 sequences listed, less than 40% are singletons. The sample was PBMCs. The receptors stem from a human donor in good health (CMV status not recorded). Some clones in this sample may be carry-over from other donors' samples. CDR3s include the opening cysteine and the closing phenylalanine or tryptophan. A D gene is named only where the DNA matches it firmly. Clone size is shown for a subset of rows, as once, few, many or a class of expanded clone.

-,TRBV6-6,TRBJ1-1,TRBD1,TGTGCCAGCAGTGGTGGGACAGGGATCCTTCGTAGTACTGAAGCTTTCTTT,CASSGGTGILRSTEAFF
few,TRBV6-2/TRBV6-3,TRBJ1-5,-,TGTGCCTGCCGTCTTGATAGCAATCAGCCCCAGCATTTT,CACRLDSNQPQHF
-,TRBV2,TRBJ1-4,-,TGTGCCAGCAGTGAAGGCGGGGAAAAACTGTTTTTT,CASSEGGEKLFF
-,TRBV6-6,TRBJ1-5,TRBD1,TGTGCCAGCAGTTACCCCCGGGACAGGGGGAGCAATCAGCCCCAGCATTTT,CASSYPRDRGSNQPQHF
-,TRBV7-6,TRBJ1-4,TRBD1,TGTGCCAGCAGCTTAGCGCCGACAGGGAATGAAAAACTGTTTTTT,CASSLAPTGNEKLFF
-,TRBV27,TRBJ1-2,-,TGTGCCAGCAGTTCTTCCACAGGCGTCTACGCCTATGGCTACACCTTC,CASSSSTGVYAYGYTF
-,TRBV20-1,TRBJ1-5,-,TGCAGTGCCACGGCCCCCGAGGGCAATCAGCCCCAGCATTTT,CSATAPEGNQPQHF
-,TRBV29-1,TRBJ2-2,-,TGCAGCGTTGGGTTGGGGGCCGGGGAGCTGTTTTTT,CSVGLGAGELFF
-,TRBV28,TRBJ1-6,-,TGTGCCAGCAGTTTAAGCCCGGACCTGAATTCACCCCTCCACTTT,CASSLSPDLNSPLHF
few,TRBV6-1,TRBJ2-1,TRBD2,TGTGCCAGCAGTGAAGCTTCCGGGAGGAGGGAGCAGTTCTTC,CASSEASGRREQFF
-,TRBV27,TRBJ2-1,TRBD2,TGTGCCAGCAGTTTACCTGGACTAGCGGGACTAATAAATGAGCCGTTCTTC,CASSLPGLAGLINEPFF
few,TRBV15,TRBJ2-5,-,TGTGCCACCAGCAGAGATTGGACAGAACAAGAGACCCAGTACTTC,CATSRDWTEQETQYF
many,TRBV7-9,TRBJ1-4,-,TGTGCCAGCAGCGTATTTTCAACTAATGAAAAACTGTTTTTT,CASSVFSTNEKLFF
few,TRBV5-5,TRBJ2-4,TRBD1,TGTGCCAGCAGCCGGGACAGTCAAAACATTCAGTACTTC,CASSRDSQNIQYF
-,TRBV2,TRBJ2-5,TRBD2,TGTGCCAGCAGTCTCCGGACTAGCGGGGTAATTAAACAAGAGACCCAGTACTTC,CASSLRTSGVIKQETQYF
-,TRBV2,TRBJ1-6,-,TGTGCCAGCAGTGGGGAAGGAGCGGGGGTCTCACCCCTCCACTTT,CASSGEGAGVSPLHF
few,TRBV7-9,TRBJ1-3,-,TGTGCCAGCAGCTTAGTAGCAGGGGCTGGAAACACCATATATTTT,CASSLVAGAGNTIYF
-,TRBV6-1,TRBJ1-4,-,TGTGCCAGCAGTGAAGATGGCGGGGGGGGCGGTGAAAAACTGTTTTTT,CASSEDGGGGGEKLFF
-,TRBV28,TRBJ1-4,-,TGTGCCAGCAGTTTCCCAGGACAGTCGTTTAATGAAAAACTGTTTTTT,CASSFPGQSFNEKLFF
many,TRBV7-9,TRBJ1-1,TRBD1,TGTGCCAGCAGCTTAGGACAGGGTAGGGGATCCACTGAAGCTTTCTTT,CASSLGQGRGSTEAFF
-,TRBV4-1,TRBJ1-5,-,TGCGCCAGCAGCCAAGATAGGCAGGGAGGCAATCAGCCCAAGCATTTT,CASSQDRQGGNQPKHF
few,TRBV7-3,TRBJ2-1,-,TGTGCCAGCAGCTTATGGGGTGGCGGGAACAATGAGCAGTTCTTC,CASSLWGGGNNEQFF
few,TRBV7-6,TRBJ1-4,-,TGTGCCAGCAGCTTAATGGACAGAGGGTCGCTGTTTTTT,CASSLMDRGSLFF
-,TRBV28,TRBJ1-1,-,TGTGCCAGCAGACCGACCGGGACACCGAACACTGAAGCTTTCTTT,CASRPTGTPNTEAFF
-,TRBV2,TRBJ1-2,-,TGTGCCAGCAGGATAGAGGGTGGCTACACCTTC,CASRIEGGYTF
-,TRBV4-1,TRBJ2-3,-,TGCGCCAGCAGCCAGGAGGGGCCAGATACGCAGTATTTT,CASSQEGPDTQYF
many,TRBV7-6,TRBJ2-5,-,TGTGCCAGCAGCTTAGACCCGGGGCCGACTTTGTTATCCCAAGAGACCCAGTACTTC,CASSLDPGPTLLSQETQYF
few,TRBV7-8,TRBJ1-5,TRBD1,TGTGCCAGCAGCCGACAGGGGTCCCAGCCCCAGCATTTT,CASSRQGSQPQHF
few,TRBV7-9,TRBJ1-2,-,TGTGCCAGCAGCTTATCTGAGAATGGCTACACCTTC,CASSLSENGYTF
-,TRBV7-6,TRBJ2-1,TRBD2,TGTGCCAGCAGCCCCCTTAAGACTAGCGCGCTGCTCGATGAGCAGTTCTTC,CASSPLKTSALLDEQFF
-,TRBV4-2,TRBJ2-6,-,TGTGCCAGCAGCCATGGGGGGGCTACAAGCTCTGGGGCCAACGTCCTGACTTTC,CASSHGGATSSGANVLTF